This T cell receptor beta chain was captured by sequencing in a study of control samples from healthy donors and cancer patients. The repertoire was sequenced with immunoSEQ multiplex PCR; TCRdb's copy has only in-frame clones and lacks some. Found here are roughly 12,000 clones, roughly 94% of them singletons; the top ten hold roughly a quarter. Source material: PBMCs. The TCR sequence derives from a man between 65 and 80 years old with head and neck cancer.

The CDR3 region is CSVGGGTYEQYF. The CDR3 nucleotides read TGCAGCGTTGGTGGGGGGACCTACGAGCAGTACTTC. The rearrangement links TRBV29-1 to TRBJ2-7; a weak D match, TRBD2 (6 bases). The CDR3 covers 12 residues. The germline V gene encodes CDR1 SQVTM and CDR2 ANQGSEA. V lost 4 bases and J lost 2, with 9 bases in between.